This T cell receptor (beta chain) derives from a study of regulatory T cells in long-lasting Graves disease. In building TCR beta libraries, iRepertoire HTBI primers were used together with Arm-PCR of CDR3 regions. TCRdb called the multiplex PCR reads again in MiXCR, with one record for every CDR3 protein. The sample contains fewer than 550,000 distinct CDR3 sequences, about 16% of which appear only once. Germline trimming cut 6 bases from V and 3 bases from J; bases unmatched to any gene: 11. Per germline, CDR1 DFQATT and CDR2 SNEGSKA (reference sequence). The CDR3 loop spans 15 amino acids. The time point was: newly diagnosed GD, antithyroid drugs for less than 3 months. There was RNA extracted from PBMCs, and the TCR library was made from it. Graves' disease diagnosis followed American Thyroid Association guidelines. Study-wide results and limits: With a few thousand shared public clonotypes, persistent patients exceeded new patients, who shared around 970.

This clonotype was seen ten or more times. Its antigen remains unidentified. The same specimen was also included in a second study, on T cells in Graves' hyperthyroidism and ophthalmopathy.

Source: peripheral blood mononuclear cells (PBMCs), taken at new diagnosis, from a patient treated with antithyroid drugs. The clonotype originates from a woman between 18 and 29 years old with Graves disease. The chain carries TRBV20-1 and TRBJ2-7; 10 positions agree with TRBD1. In DNA form, the CDR3 reads TGCAGTGCCGCCCTGGGACAGGGGACCTACTACGAGCAGTACTTC. It codes for CSAALGQGTYYEQYF.